The 26 T cell receptor beta chains below come from one sample, sequenced in a study of blood T cell repertoires in COVID-19. TCRdb's copy holds only in-frame clones and misses some; the assay was immunoSEQ multiplex PCR. Among approximately 35,000 clones listed, 90% to 95% were seen once. Sequencing input: peripheral blood. These receptors were collected from a human donor in a cohort sampled during active COVID-19.

The V and J genes are TRBV19 and TRBJ1-1; the D gene is possibly TRBD1 (6 bases). CDR1 is LNHDA and CDR2 is SQIVND in the germline V gene (reference sequence). The CDR3 covers 15 residues. The V end was cut by 4 bases, the J end by 4 bases, with 16 bases between. As DNA, the CDR3 is TGTGCCAGTAGTACAATAAACAGGGTAGCCACTGAAGCTTTCTTT. Translation: CASSTINRVATEAFF. Together with reference TRBV19 and TRBJ1-1, the CDR3 gives the full variable domain: DGGITQSPKYLFRKEGQNVTLSCEQNLNHDAMYWYRQDPGQGLRLIYYSQIVNDFQKGDIAEGYSVSREKKESFPLTVTSAQKNPTAFYLCASSTINRVATEAFFGQGTRLTVV.

The J gene is TRBJ2-3, the V gene TRBV7-8, with 11 bases identical to TRBD2. The ends lost 3 bases at V and 0 bases at J; junction bases unmatched: 2. From germline, CDR1 is SGHVS and CDR2 FQNEAQ. The CDR3 extends over 16 amino acids. The CDR3 nucleotides are TGTGCCAGCAGCTTGGGACTAGCGGTTAGCACAGATACGCAGTATTTT. This codes for CASSLGLAVSTDTQYF.

The chain couples TRBV18 to TRBJ1-3, with 7 bases that match TRBD1. Germline values: CDR1 KGHSH, CDR2 LQKENI. Unmatched junction bases numbered 4, after V lost 4 bases and J lost 4 bases. The CDR3 length is 14 residues. The CDR3 loop is CASSQGATGNTIYF. The CDR3 DNA sequence: TGTGCCAGCTCACAGGGGGCGACGGGAAACACCATATATTTT.

This chain uses TRBV28 with TRBJ1-1, with 11 bases matching TRBD1. The CDR3 spans 15 residues. The J segment lost 6 bases and the V segment lost 2 bases, leaving 5 bases of the junction unmatched. CDR1 is MDHEN, CDR2 SYDVKM, per germline. The CDR3 reads CASSLVGQGASEAFF. The CDR3 DNA sequence: TGTGCCAGCAGTTTAGTTGGACAGGGGGCGTCTGAAGCTTTCTTT. Using reference TRBV28 and TRBJ1-1 for the parts outside the CDR3, the full variable domain is DVKVTQSSRYLVKRTGEKVFLECVQDMDHENMFWYRQDPGLGLRLIYFSYDVKMKEKGDIPEGYSVSREKKERFSLILESASTNQTSMYLCASSLVGQGASEAFFGQGTRLTVV.

The chain is built from TRBV6-1 and TRBJ2-5; TRBD1 matches 8 bases. From germline, CDR1 is MNHNS and CDR2 SASEGT. The CDR3 spans 17 residues. With 1 base clipped from V and 7 bases from J, the junction kept 14 bases outside the gene matches. CDR3 in amino acids: CASSEEGWTGLPGTQYF. CDR3 sequence (DNA): TGTGCCAGCAGTGAAGAGGGGTGGACAGGGCTTCCCGGGACCCAGTACTTC.

The chain recombines TRBV3-1 (or the pseudogene TRBV3-2) with TRBJ2-7, with TRBD2 matching 11 bases. The V and J ends lost 8 bases and 4 bases, in that order; junction bases with no gene match: 16. The germline V gene has CDR1 LGHDT and CDR2 YNNKEL (reference sequence). The CDR3 length is 17 residues. This chain's CDR3 is CASGGLAGGIGAYEQYF. As DNA, the CDR3 is TGTGCCAGCGGGGGGCTAGCGGGAGGCATAGGGGCTTACGAGCAGTACTTC.

The chain couples TRBV6-4 to TRBJ2-2, with TRBD2 identical over 11 bases. Germline V gene lookup returns CDR1 MRHNA and CDR2 SNTAGT. CDR3 length: 16 amino acids. J gave up 4 bases and V 4 bases, and 5 bases lay outside the gene matches. This CDR3 is CASSVGLADSTGELFF. CDR3 sequence (DNA): TGTGCCAGCAGTGTGGGACTAGCGGACTCCACCGGGGAGCTGTTTTTT.

The genes are TRBV3-1 (or the pseudogene TRBV3-2) and TRBJ2-5; 11 bases are a match to TRBD2. V lost 4 bases and J lost 3; bases outside the gene matches: 10. From germline, CDR1 is LGHDT and CDR2 YNNKEL (reference sequence). The CDR3 sequence is 17 residues long. The CDR3: CASSPRSSGRAKETQYF. In DNA, the CDR3 is TGTGCCAGCAGCCCCCGGAGTAGCGGGAGGGCCAAAGAGACCCAGTACTTC.

This clone was found once. The chain carries TRBV25-1 and TRBJ2-7; TRBD1 matches at 9 bases. CDR3 length: 14 amino acids. Germline CDR1 is MGHDK and CDR2 is SYGVNS. V was pared by 3 bases and J by 2 bases, with 2 bases of the junction left unmatched. CDR3 sequence reads: CASSERDRAYEQYF. As DNA, the CDR3 is TGTGCCAGCAGTGAGCGGGACAGGGCCTACGAGCAGTACTTC.

The CDR3 bases are TGTGCCAGCAGCTTAGCGCAGGGACAAAACACAGATACGCAGTATTTT. Translating gives CASSLAQGQNTDTQYF. The rearrangement uses TRBV7-9 and TRBJ2-3, with D perhaps matching TRBD1 (6 bases). This CDR3 has 16 amino acids. The germline gives CDR1 SEHNR, CDR2 FQNEAQ (reference sequence). The V and J ends lost 0 bases and 2 bases respectively, with 12 bases between them.

The chain links TRBV4-2 to TRBJ2-7, with no clear D. V was pared by 0 bases and J by 0 bases, with 6 bases between. CDR1 and CDR2 from the germline V gene are LGHNA and YNFKEQ. The CDR3 is made up of 14 amino acids. CDR3 amino acids: CASSQEALSYEQYF. Here the CDR3 DNA reads TGTGCCAGCAGCCAAGAAGCCCTCTCCTACGAGCAGTACTTC.

This rearrangement joins TRBV7-8 to TRBJ1-1, with unresolved D. Trimming shortened V by 2 bases and J by 3 bases, and 13 bases separated the two germline ends. This CDR3 has 15 amino acids. CDR1 is SGHVS, CDR2 FQNEAQ, per germline. The CDR3 DNA reads TGTGCCAGCAGCTTAACTACGGGGAGAGACACTGAAGCTTTCTTT. Its protein is CASSLTTGRDTEAFF.

The chain combines TRBV12-3 or TRBV12-4 with TRBJ1-2, with a possible D match to TRBD1 (6 bases). Trimming took off 2 bases at V and 4 bases at J, with 8 bases between the two ends. The CDR3 contains 13 residues. The CDR3 sequence is CASSLTGRYGYTF. The DNA of the CDR3 is TGTGCCAGCAGTTTAACAGGGCGCTATGGCTACACCTTC.

The chain links TRBV19 to TRBJ1-1; TRBD1 aligns across 7 bases. Germline V gene data show CDR1 as LNHDA and CDR2 as SQIVND (reference sequence). The CDR3 is 16 residues long. Losses at the gene ends were 5 bases for V and 0 bases for J; bases not matched to a gene: 9. Here the CDR3 reads CASSPRQGRMNTEAFF. DNA for the CDR3: TGTGCCAGTAGTCCACGACAGGGTCGGATGAACACTGAAGCTTTCTTT.

The CDR3 DNA is TGTGCCAGCTGGAACAGGGACGATCAAAAACTGTTTTTT. It codes for CASWNRDDQKLFF. This chain joins TRBV27 and TRBJ1-4; D may be TRBD1 (6 bases). The V gene's germline CDR1 is MNHEY and CDR2 SMNVEV (reference sequence). This CDR3 region has 13 residues. V lost 8 bases and J 9 bases, leaving 16 bases between the germline ends.

The rearrangement joins TRBV30 to TRBJ2-1; tentative D call: TRBD2 (6 bases). From germline, CDR1 is GTSNPN and CDR2 SVGIG (reference sequence). Trimming took off 2 bases at V and 8 bases at J, with 19 bases between the two ends. This CDR3 is 15 amino acids long. The CDR3 here is CAWSPGTGVRDEQFF. The CDR3 bases are TGTGCCTGGAGTCCCGGGACGGGAGTGAGGGATGAGCAGTTCTTC.

This chain joins TRBV10-2 and TRBJ2-3, with 9 bases matching TRBD1. The CDR3 covers 15 residues. Trimming at V came to 2 bases and at J to 9 bases, leaving 9 bases not matched to a gene. Germline CDR1 and CDR2: WSHSY and SAAADI. The CDR3 DNA sequence: TGCGCCAGCAGTGAGAGTGTGGGACAGGGATACACGCAGTATTTT. It encodes CASSESVGQGYTQYF.

V is TRBV19 and J is TRBJ2-7; 11 positions match TRBD1. This CDR3 has 14 amino acids. V was clipped by 3 bases and J by 3 bases; unmatched bases: 1. Looked up from germline, CDR1 is LNHDA and CDR2 is SQIVND (reference sequence). CDR3 nucleotide sequence: TGTGCCAGTAGTATTGGGACAGGGGGCTACGAGCAGTACTTC. It translates to CASSIGTGGYEQYF.

The chain employs TRBV4-2 and TRBJ2-7; D remains ambiguous. CDR3 size: 13 residues. Germline V CDR1 and CDR2: LGHNA, YNFKEQ. Trimming cost V 0 bases and J 3 bases, with 6 bases left between them. The CDR3 reads CASSQDVSYEQYF. The DNA for the CDR3 is TGTGCCAGCAGCCAAGATGTCAGCTACGAGCAGTACTTC.

This chain links TRBV11-2 with TRBJ1-1; tentatively, D is TRBD1 (6 bases). The CDR3 runs to 16 residues. Trimming shortened V by 2 bases and J by 0 bases, and 13 bases separated the two germline ends. Germline CDR1 reads SGHAT; CDR2 reads FQNNGV. CDR3: CASSLKHGQMNTEAFF. Here the CDR3 DNA reads TGTGCCAGCAGCTTAAAACATGGACAGATGAACACTGAAGCTTTCTTT.

The V and J genes are TRBV6-2 or TRBV6-3 and TRBJ2-7; TRBD1 might be the D (5 bases). This CDR3 is 17 amino acids long. Germline CDR1 and CDR2: MNHEY and SVGEGT. The ends were cut back, 5 bases at V and 2 bases at J, with 22 bases in the middle. CDR3 amino acids: CASSPPVLGPEPYEQYF. CDR3 in DNA: TGTGCCAGCAGTCCCCCCGTTTTGGGGCCGGAACCCTACGAGCAGTACTTC.

This chain uses TRBV25-1 with TRBJ2-2; 11 bases are a match to TRBD2. Unmatched junction bases numbered 11, after V lost 2 bases and J lost 9 bases. The germline CDR1 and CDR2 sequences are MGHDK and SYGVNS. CDR3 length: 17 residues. This CDR3 reads CASSEGFSGRGFRELFF. In DNA, the CDR3 is TGTGCCAGCAGTGAAGGCTTTAGCGGGAGGGGTTTTCGGGAGCTGTTTTTT.

J is TRBJ1-3 and V is TRBV23-1, with D possibly matching TRBD1 (5 bases). TRBV23-1 is assigned to the ORF class and has an uncertain function. The CDR3 runs 12 residues. V shed 11 bases and J shed 3 bases, with 11 bases lying between them. The CDR3 DNA is TGCGCCCGACCCGGGGGTGGAAACACCATATATTTT. This encodes CARPGGGNTIYF.

The V gene is TRBV4-3, the J gene TRBJ2-7; 7 bases fit TRBD1. This CDR3 region has 15 residues. CDR1 is LGHNA, CDR2 YSLEER, per germline. Trimming at V came to 0 bases and at J to 3 bases, leaving 5 bases not matched to a gene. In DNA form, the CDR3 reads TGCGCCAGCAGCCAAGATTTGGGACAGTACTACGAGCAGTACTTC. Its translation is CASSQDLGQYYEQYF.

The chain links TRBV13 to TRBJ1-1; unclear D gene. V dropped 1 base and J dropped 3 bases, with 6 bases sitting between them. The CDR3 spans 13 residues. Germline loops: CDR1 PRHDT, CDR2 FYEKMQ (reference sequence). The CDR3 is CASSLAGYTEAFF. The DNA of the CDR3 is TGTGCCAGCAGCTTAGCGGGGTACACTGAAGCTTTCTTT.

The chain carries TRBV2 and TRBJ2-1; 11 nucleotides align to TRBD2. V lost 2 bases to trimming and J lost 10 bases; unmatched junction nucleotides: 4. Germline assignment: CDR1 SNHLY and CDR2 FYNNEI. The CDR3 spans 14 residues. The DNA for the CDR3 is TGTGCCAGCAGTGAATTGGTAGCGGGAGGGGAGCAGTTCTTC. Residues: CASSELVAGGEQFF. Full variable domain (missing parts from reference TRBV2 and TRBJ2-1): EPEVTQTPSHQVTQMGQEVILRCVPISNHLYFYWYRQILGQKVEFLVSFYNNEISEKSEIFDDQFSVERPDGSNFTLKIRSTKLEDSAMYFCASSELVAGGEQFFGPGTRLTVL.